This passage covers 24 T cell receptor beta chains from one sample sequenced in a study of cytomegalovirus exposure and HLA in healthy donors. Only in-frame clones appear in the TCRdb table, and some are missing; sequencing was by immunoSEQ multiplex PCR. In the table there are around 170,000 clones, about 88% of which are singletons. What was sequenced was PBMCs. These receptor sequences come from a man aged 18 to 29 in good health and CMV-seronegative.

This clone occurred once. The chain carries TRBV6-5 and TRBJ2-7; D is unresolved. CDR1 is MNHEY, CDR2 SVGAGI, per germline. CDR3 length: 16 residues. Deletions cut 0 bases from V and 0 bases from J, with 12 bases between. The CDR3 nucleotides read TGTGCCAGCAGTTACTCGAGATTCCTGAGCTCCTACGAGCAGTACTTC. This gives the protein CASSYSRFLSSYEQYF.

V usage is TRBV4-1 and J usage is TRBJ1-2; 11 nucleotides align to TRBD1. The CDR3 sequence is 15 residues long. V shed 4 bases and J 4 bases; nucleotides not matched to a gene: 5. Germline V gene lookup returns CDR1 MGHRA and CDR2 YSYEKL. The DNA of the CDR3 is TGCGCCAGCAGCCCCGGACAGGGGGCCTCCTATGGCTACACCTTC. It yields the protein CASSPGQGASYGYTF.

The V call is TRBV5-4, the J call TRBJ1-2, with D possibly matching TRBD1 (5 bases). V dropped 4 bases and J dropped 5 bases, with 18 bases sitting between them. Germline loops: CDR1 SGHNT, CDR2 YYREEE (reference sequence). There are 15 residues in the CDR3. Here the CDR3 DNA reads TGTGCCAGCAGCCTCGACAGCTTTTCAGCTTATGGCTACACCTTC. It codes for CASSLDSFSAYGYTF.

The chain couples TRBV7-9 to TRBJ1-2; 7 nucleotides line up with TRBD1. Per the germline V gene, CDR1 is SEHNR and CDR2 is FQNEAQ (reference sequence). This CDR3 is 15 amino acids long. The ends lost 3 bases at V and 4 bases at J; junction bases unmatched: 8. The DNA of the CDR3 is TGTGCCAGCAGCTTCGGGACAGAGGTGGGCTATGGCTACACCTTC. It yields the protein CASSFGTEVGYGYTF.

The V call is TRBV29-1, the J call TRBJ2-1; no clear D gene. This CDR3 contains 11 residues. Per the germline V gene, CDR1 is SQVTM and CDR2 is ANQGSEA. Trimming took 7 bases from V and 8 from J, leaving 12 bases between them. The CDR3 is CSGSSGDEQFF. CDR3 bases: TGCAGCGGCTCTAGTGGCGATGAGCAGTTCTTC.

This clone has just one count. CDR3 amino acids: CASSQPPGQGITGELFF. DNA for the CDR3: TGCGCCAGCAGCCAACCCCCGGGACAGGGAATCACCGGGGAGCTGTTTTTT. V and J are TRBV4-1 and TRBJ2-2, with 9 bases that match TRBD1. The CDR3 contains 17 residues. The V and J ends lost 2 bases and 4 bases, in that order; junction bases with no gene match: 8. CDR1 is MGHRA, CDR2 YSYEKL, per germline.

This clone has just one count. V gene TRBV15 combines with J gene TRBJ2-5; TRBD2 agrees at 7 bases. The V gene's germline CDR1 is LNHNV and CDR2 YYDKDF (reference sequence). This CDR3 region has 14 residues. J gave up 4 bases and V 5 bases, and 7 bases lay outside the gene matches. For the CDR3, the DNA is TGTGCCACCAGCCCCGGACTAGAGGGAGAGACCCAGTACTTC. It specifies CATSPGLEGETQYF.

This clone was detected once. This chain connects TRBV4-1 to TRBJ2-3, with TRBD1 as a possible D gene (5 bases). The CDR3 totals 15 residues. Germline values: CDR1 MGHRA, CDR2 YSYEKL. Trimming stripped 3 bases from V and 0 bases from J, with 10 bases between. In DNA, the CDR3 is TGCGCCAGCAGCCAGGGGCCCAGTAGCACAGATACGCAGTATTTT. The encoded protein is CASSQGPSSTDTQYF.

This clone was picked up one time. This chain joins TRBV27 and TRBJ2-3, with D possibly being TRBD1 (5 bases). The germline V gene has CDR1 MNHEY and CDR2 SMNVEV (reference sequence). V gave up 6 bases and J gave up 3 bases, with 16 bases separating them. This CDR3 is built from 15 residues. The CDR3 DNA follows: TGTGCCAGCAGGCCTACAGGTAGGCCAACAGATACGCAGTATTTT. Translation: CASRPTGRPTDTQYF.

The chain recombines TRBV10-1 with TRBJ1-2; 8 bases match TRBD1. Looked up from germline, CDR1 is WNHNN and CDR2 is SYGVQD (reference sequence). The CDR3 is 16 amino acids. The junction had 9 bases not matched to a gene; V was cut back by 0 bases and J by 6 bases. CDR3 bases: TGCGCCAGCAGTGAGTCGGTACAGGGGGACTGGAATGGCTACACCTTC. Translating it yields CASSESVQGDWNGYTF.

The chain uses TRBV10-1 and TRBJ2-4; D unresolved. V dropped 2 bases and J dropped 6 bases, with 14 bases sitting between them. Germline V gives CDR1 WNHNN, CDR2 SYGVQD (reference sequence). This CDR3 is 15 amino acids long. CDR3: CASSETLLSGNIQYF. CDR3 nucleotide sequence: TGCGCCAGCAGTGAGACCCTTCTGTCGGGAAACATTCAGTACTTC.

The V call is TRBV7-8, the J call TRBJ1-1; TRBD1 might be the D (6 bases). CDR3 size: 15 residues. The V and J ends lost 7 bases and 0 bases respectively, with 15 bases between them. CDR1 and CDR2 (germline): SGHVS, FQNEAQ. The CDR3 DNA sequence: TGTGCCAGCACTCTATCGGGGGGCATGAACACTGAAGCTTTCTTT. This encodes CASTLSGGMNTEAFF.

The chain has TRBV10-3 and TRBJ2-2, with 13 bases that match TRBD2. Germline CDR1 is ENHRY and CDR2 is SYGVKD. The CDR3 extends over 16 amino acids. Trimming removed 2 bases from V and 8 bases from J; junction bases left unmatched: 5. CDR3 nucleotide sequence: TGTGCCATCAGTGAGGGACTAGCGGGAGCTAGGGGGGAGCTGTTTTTT. Its protein product is CAISEGLAGARGELFF.

V gene TRBV14 combines with J gene TRBJ2-7, with 12 bases aligning to TRBD2. CDR1 and CDR2 from the germline V gene are SGHDN and FVKESK. Trimming took 4 bases from V and 4 from J; bases not matched to a gene: 8. The CDR3 has 16 amino acids. CDR3 loop: CASSPASGRATYEQYF. CDR3 DNA sequence: TGTGCCAGCAGCCCAGCTAGCGGGAGGGCCACGTACGAGCAGTACTTC. Using reference TRBV14 and TRBJ2-7 for the parts outside the CDR3, the full variable domain is EAGVTQFPSHSVIEKGQTVTLRCDPISGHDNLYWYRRVMGKEIKFLLHFVKESKQDESGMPNNRFLAERTGGTYSTLKVQPAELEDSGVYFCASSPASGRATYEQYFGPGTRLTVT.

The V and J genes are TRBV28 and TRBJ2-3; 8 bases are shared with TRBD2. The CDR3 has 20 residues. In germline, CDR1 is MDHEN, CDR2 SYDVKM. The trim removed 3 bases at V and 1 base at J, leaving 18 bases unmatched. CDR3 nucleotide sequence: TGTGCCAGCAGTTTCTCCTGGGAGGGGGTAGCGGGGTGGGGCACAGATACGCAGTATTTT. This encodes CASSFSWEGVAGWGTDTQYF.

CDR3 in amino acids: CASSPSAINNEQFF. The CDR3, as DNA: TGTGCCAGCAGCCCTAGCGCAATCAACAATGAGCAGTTCTTC. The V gene is TRBV6-4, the J gene TRBJ2-1, with a tentative D call TRBD2 (6 bases). The CDR3 contains 14 residues. CDR1 and CDR2 from the germline V gene are MRHNA and SNTAGT. V lost 6 bases, J lost 5 bases, and 14 bases lay in between.

The table lists this clone with a count of one. The chain combines TRBV10-2 with TRBJ2-2; 7 bases match TRBD2. CDR1 is WSHSY, CDR2 SAAADI, per germline. V dropped 4 bases and J dropped 6; count of bases not matched to a gene: 5. There are 14 residues in the CDR3. CDR3 region: CASSGNLAAGELFF. CDR3 in DNA: TGCGCCAGCAGTGGCAACCTAGCGGCCGGGGAGCTGTTTTTT.

Remarks on this clone: The same CDR3 also results from other DNA sequences found in this sample. The gene calls are TRBV19 and TRBJ2-7; 7 bases fit TRBD1. The V segment lost 9 bases and the J segment 0 bases; nucleotides outside the gene matches: 5. The germline CDR1 and CDR2 sequences are LNHDA and SQIVND (reference sequence). This CDR3 is built from 13 residues. CDR3 coding DNA: TGTGCCAGCCGGGACAGAAGCTCCTACGAGCAGTACTTC. This codes for CASRDRSSYEQYF.

The rearrangement joins TRBV28 to TRBJ1-4; no firm D call. Trimming stripped 8 bases from V and 10 bases from J, with 14 bases between. CDR1 is MDHEN, CDR2 SYDVKM, per germline. CDR3 size: 12 residues. CDR3 region: CASVGGPGKLFF. For the CDR3, the DNA is TGTGCCAGCGTGGGAGGACCTGGAAAACTGTTTTTT.

The CDR3 nucleotides are TGTGCCAGCAGCCAGGCGCGGAGGGTAGACACTGAAGCTTTCTTT. Amino acid sequence: CASSQARRVDTEAFF. The chain joins TRBV4-2 to TRBJ1-1; D unclear. Trimming took 3 bases from V and 3 from J, leaving 14 bases between them. The CDR3 covers 15 residues. The germline V gene encodes CDR1 LGHNA and CDR2 YNFKEQ.

V is TRBV5-4 and J is TRBJ2-1, with D perhaps TRBD1 (5 bases). Germline CDR1 reads SGHNT; CDR2 reads YYREEE (reference sequence). CDR3 length equals 14 residues. Between the trimmed V and J ends, which lost 7 bases and 2 bases, there was a span of 13 bases. The CDR3 loop is CASGAQATYNEQFF. The CDR3 nucleotides read TGTGCCAGCGGGGCCCAGGCAACCTACAATGAGCAGTTCTTC.

This chain uses TRBV5-5 with TRBJ1-6, with a weak D call TRBD1 (5 bases). Germline CDR1 SGHKS, CDR2 YYEKEE (reference sequence). The CDR3 loop spans 18 amino acids. Trimming removed 1 base from V and 0 bases from J, with 14 bases in between. The DNA of the CDR3 is TGTGCCAGCAGCTTGTGGCAGCACGACAGCTCCTATAATTCACCCCTCCACTTT. Translation gives CASSLWQHDSSYNSPLHF.

This clone was observed a single time. This chain links TRBV29-1 with TRBJ1-1; the D is unclear. This CDR3 region has 13 residues. V was pared by 2 bases and J by 6 bases, with 13 bases between. The V gene's germline CDR1 is SQVTM and CDR2 ANQGSEA. CDR3 sequence: CSVESVFGPEAFF. DNA of the CDR3: TGCAGCGTTGAAAGTGTCTTCGGTCCTGAAGCTTTCTTT.

This clone has a single count. V gene TRBV5-4 combines with J gene TRBJ2-7, with 9 nucleotides matching TRBD1. Germline V gives CDR1 SGHNT, CDR2 YYREEE (reference sequence). CDR3 length: 15 residues. The J segment lost 1 base and the V segment lost 1 base, leaving 3 bases of the junction unmatched. The CDR3 loop is CASSLTGGSSYEQYF. CDR3 in DNA: TGTGCCAGCAGCTTGACAGGGGGCTCTTCCTACGAGCAGTACTTC.